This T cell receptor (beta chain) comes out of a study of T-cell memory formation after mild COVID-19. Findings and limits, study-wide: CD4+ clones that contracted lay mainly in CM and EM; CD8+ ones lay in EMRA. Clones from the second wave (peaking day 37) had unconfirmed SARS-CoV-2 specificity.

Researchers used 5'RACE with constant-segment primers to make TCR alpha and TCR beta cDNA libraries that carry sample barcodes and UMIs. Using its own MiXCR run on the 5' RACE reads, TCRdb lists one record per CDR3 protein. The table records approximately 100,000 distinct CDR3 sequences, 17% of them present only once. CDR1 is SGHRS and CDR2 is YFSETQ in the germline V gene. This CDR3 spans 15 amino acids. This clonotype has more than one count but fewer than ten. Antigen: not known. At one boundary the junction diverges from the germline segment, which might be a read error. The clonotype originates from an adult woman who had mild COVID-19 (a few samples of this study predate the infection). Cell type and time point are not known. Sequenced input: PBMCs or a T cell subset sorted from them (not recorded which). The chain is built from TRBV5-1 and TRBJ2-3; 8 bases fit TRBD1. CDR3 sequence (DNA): TGCGCCAGCAGCTCGACAGGGGTCAATCCAGATATGCAGTATTTT. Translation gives CASSSTGVNPDMQYF.